This TCR beta chain was recorded in a study of T-cell reconstitution after alpha-beta-depleted transplantation in children (dated by TCRdb to between 2015 and 2016). For the wider study: T-cell immune reconstitution after TCRalphabeta/CD19-depleted allogeneic hematopoietic cell transplantation in children was quantitatively tracked in the study by means of TCR repertoire profiling.

The CDR3 covers 14 residues, taking in both the cysteine and the phenylalanine. Only the CDR3 DNA stays, 42 bases, in frame from base 1. The junction carries 16 bases between V and J, which are trimmed by 5 bases and 6 bases respectively. The library was obtained by PCR. The data were produced on an Illumina HiSeq 2500. TCR libraries were prepared with molecular barcoding, using unique molecular identifiers to normalize TCRbeta repertoire quantification. The public reads were quality trimmed at Q25 with fastp and then assembled into clones with MiXCR by TCRdb, keeping productive beta chains. Rows with a matching CDR3 protein are joined into one entry that keeps the most common DNA and genes. Across this sample there are 200,000 to 300,000 distinct CDR3 sequences, with around 12% seen only once. The biggest ten clones account for 2.6% of the sample. By share, this clonotype ranks as medium-sized (0.01 to 0.1%). The antigen this receptor binds is unknown. Nothing much larger sits one base from this clone, and base qualities are not available.

The sample was PBMCs from the stem cell graft donor, taken from the stem cell graft. The sequence came from a human donor who donated a stem cell graft to a child with acute lymphoblastic leukemia. Recombination linked TRBV12-3 or TRBV12-4 to TRBJ1-2, with the D gene not confidently named. The CDR3: CASSGVNPIDGYTF. The bases are TGTGCCAGCAGTGGGGTAAATCCTATAGATGGCTACACCTTC.